This T cell receptor beta chain was identified in a study of blood T cell repertoires in COVID-19. Study-level information: Spain, Italy and the United States supplied samples that represented acute and convalescent COVID-19. PBMCs, B-cell-depleted T cells, or T cells were the source of the cDNA or gDNA that made up the material.

Patients from Seattle were sampled longitudinally, starting during active infection. The CDR3 totals 13 residues. Trimming left V 0 bases short and J 8 bases short, with 8 bases between. Germline V lookup: CDR1 MNHEY, CDR2 SVGAGI. Sequenced by immunoSEQ multiplex PCR; TCRdb stores in-frame clones only, minus some. Of about 120,000 clones listed, around 80% were seen once; the top ten hold roughly a sixth. The table lists this clone with many counts. What was sequenced was peripheral blood. This TCR was recovered from a man aged 25-45 years with COVID-19, enrolled during active disease. The chain joins TRBV6-5 to TRBJ2-1; D might be TRBD1 (6 bases). The CDR3 reads CASSYSQGYEQFF. The DNA for the CDR3 is TGTGCCAGCAGTTACTCACAGGGCTATGAGCAGTTCTTC.